These 4 T cell receptor beta chains were all obtained from the same sample, sequenced in a study of identical twins. MiXCR, run by TCRdb on the 5' RACE reads, gives a single entry per CDR3 protein. In the table there are roughly 750,000 distinct CDR3 sequences, around 20% of which are singletons. The same sample was also used in a study of T cells expressing NK-cell markers.

The specimen was PBMCs. The receptor set was obtained from a young woman in good health.

The J gene is TRBJ2-7, the V gene TRBV20-1; D is ambiguous. Trimming left V 2 bases short and J 5 bases short, with 4 bases between. The CDR3 has 10 residues. In germline, CDR1 is DFQATT, CDR2 SNEGSKA (reference sequence). CDR3: CSARLHEQYF. In nucleotides, the CDR3 is TGCAGTGCTAGACTCCACGAGCAGTACTTC.

This clonotype showed up just a few times. The CDR3 loop reads CASSFVAGEETQYF. CDR3 DNA sequence: TGTGCCAGCAGTTTCGTGGCGGGGGAAGAGACCCAGTACTTC. The V gene is TRBV27, the J gene TRBJ2-5; TRBD2 matches at 7 bases. After removal of 3 bases from V and 3 bases from J, the junction contained 4 bases not matched to a gene. CDR3 size: 14 residues. CDR1 is MNHEY, CDR2 SMNVEV, per germline (reference sequence).

This clonotype was observed once. V usage is TRBV6-5 and J usage is TRBJ2-2; D unresolved. V gave up 2 bases and J gave up 1 base, with 5 bases separating them. The CDR3 length is 14 residues. CDR1 MNHEY and CDR2 SVGAGI come from the germline V gene. The CDR3 sequence: CASSYGLNTGELFF. The CDR3 region has the DNA TGTGCCAGCAGTTACGGATTGAACACCGGGGAGCTGTTTTTT.

This clonotype appeared many times. This chain uses TRBV6-1 with TRBJ1-2; D is undetermined. This CDR3 contains 14 residues. V was trimmed by 4 bases and J by 6 bases, leaving 15 bases between them. Germline V gene data show CDR1 as MNHNS and CDR2 as SASEGT. Written as DNA, the CDR3 is TGTGCCAGCAGTGGAGAGGCAGTCGCTAATGGCTACACCTTC. Translated: CASSGEAVANGYTF.